This T cell receptor beta chain originates from a study of blood T cell repertoires in COVID-19. About the study: Acute and convalescent COVID-19 samples came from the United States, Italy and Spain. In each case, the material was cDNA or gDNA derived from T cells, B-cell-depleted T cells, or PBMCs.

This CDR3 is 15 amino acids long. Per germline, CDR1 MDHEN and CDR2 SYDVKM. Trimming took 3 bases from V and 0 from J, leaving 9 bases between them. Individuals aged about 18 to 90 years were recruited from 20 to 25 US areas. Categorization into cohorts depended on clinical history that participants reported. This clone was seen ten or more times. The protocol was immunoSEQ multiplex PCR, while the TCRdb copy is restricted to in-frame clones and leaves out a portion. The table lists 250,000 to 350,000 clones, 85% to 90% of them singletons. This TCR derives from a woman younger than 30 with acute COVID-19. The V gene is TRBV28, the J gene TRBJ2-1, with a tentative D call TRBD1 (5 bases). Sequenced input: PBMCs or T cells enriched from blood (not recorded which). CDR3 DNA sequence: TGTGCCAGCAGTTTTTCAGGGTTCTCCTACAATGAGCAGTTCTTC. This gives the protein CASSFSGFSYNEQFF.